Described below is a single TCR beta chain sequence and its context. Its target is not known. 13 Jbeta primers and 60 Vbeta primers were used for the PCR. Sequencing used immunoSEQ multiplex PCR; TCRdb keeps in-frame clones, though not all of them. The sample lists roughly 100,000 clones; approximately 60% were seen once. This sample is part of a study of cytomegalovirus exposure and HLA in healthy donors. The study's findings and limits: Apparent HLA restriction characterized most CMV-associated TCR beta chains in a later analysis.

In germline, CDR1 is GTSNPN, CDR2 SVGIG (reference sequence). The CDR3 covers 18 residues. After removal of 0 bases from V and 1 base from J, the junction contained 10 bases not matched to a gene. Sequenced: PBMCs. The TCR sequence derives from a boy aged 5 to 17 in good health and CMV-seropositive. The chain has TRBV30 and TRBJ2-5; 11 nucleotides align to TRBD2. CDR3 sequence (DNA): TGTGCCTGGAGTGTTGGACTAGCGGGCTCTAGTTTCCAAGAGACCCAGTACTTC. Protein sequence: CAWSVGLAGSSFQETQYF.